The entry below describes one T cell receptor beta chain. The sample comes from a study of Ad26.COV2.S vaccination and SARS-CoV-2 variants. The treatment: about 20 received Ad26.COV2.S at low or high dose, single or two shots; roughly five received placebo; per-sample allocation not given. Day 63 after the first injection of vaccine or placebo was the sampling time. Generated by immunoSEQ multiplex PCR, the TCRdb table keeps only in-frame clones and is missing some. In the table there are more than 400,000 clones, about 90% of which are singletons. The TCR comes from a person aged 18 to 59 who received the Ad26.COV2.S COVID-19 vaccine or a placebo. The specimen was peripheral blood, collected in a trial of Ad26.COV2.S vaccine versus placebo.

The CDR3 nucleotides are TGTGCAAGTCGCTTTCTGCGGGGGTCGGCCGAGCAGTACTTC. Protein product: CASRFLRGSAEQYF. The chain uses TRBV12-2 and TRBJ2-7; TRBD2, the table's D call, was not compared with the DNA. TRBV12-2 is noted as a pseudogene. The CDR3 consists of 14 residues.